This TCR beta chain originates from a study of human T cells and chemical hapten exposure. Across the whole study: Across samples, TCR yields varied, mostly owing to small differences in pooled library volumes.

Germline V CDR1 and CDR2: SGHDN, FVKESK. V was trimmed by 4 bases and J by 0 bases, leaving 10 bases between them. This CDR3 has 16 residues. TCRdb reprocessed the RACE reads with MiXCR, giving one entry per CDR3 protein. The table lists a few hundred thousand distinct CDR3 sequences, around 6% of them singletons. Study results and caveats: No alteration of TCRs above 1 in 1000 frequency was seen with DPC sensitization. PT1 expanded TCR counts correlated positively with patch test score.

As for this clonotype: The antigen is undetermined.

Sample time point: patch test 2, 6 weeks after DPC sensitization. Treatment defined: therapeutic diphenylcyclopropenone sensitization with weekly scalp DPC. The specimen was whole blood, collected in connection with sensitization to the hapten diphenylcyclopropenone (DPC). The source of this sequence is a woman between 18 and 30 years old with alopecia areata. Some clones in this sample may be carry-over from other donors' samples. The rearrangement uses TRBV14 and TRBJ2-6, with D perhaps matching TRBD2 (5 bases). The CDR3 is CASSRLGSSGANVLTF. CDR3 coding DNA: TGTGCCAGCAGCCGCCTTGGGAGCTCTGGGGCCAACGTCCTGACTTTC.